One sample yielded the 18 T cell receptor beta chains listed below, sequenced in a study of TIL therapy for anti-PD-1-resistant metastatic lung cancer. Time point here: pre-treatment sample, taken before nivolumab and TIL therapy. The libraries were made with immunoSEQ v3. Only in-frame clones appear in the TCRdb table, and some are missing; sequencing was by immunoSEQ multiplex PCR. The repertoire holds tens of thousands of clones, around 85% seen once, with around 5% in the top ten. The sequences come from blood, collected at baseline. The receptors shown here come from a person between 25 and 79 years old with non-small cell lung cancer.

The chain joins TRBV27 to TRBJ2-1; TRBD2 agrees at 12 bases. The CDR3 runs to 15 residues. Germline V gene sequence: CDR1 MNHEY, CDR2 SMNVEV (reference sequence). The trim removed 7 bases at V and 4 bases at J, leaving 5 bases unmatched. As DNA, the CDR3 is TGTGCCAGCACCACCGGACTAGCGGGATACAATGAGCAGTTCTTC. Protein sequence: CASTTGLAGYNEQFF.

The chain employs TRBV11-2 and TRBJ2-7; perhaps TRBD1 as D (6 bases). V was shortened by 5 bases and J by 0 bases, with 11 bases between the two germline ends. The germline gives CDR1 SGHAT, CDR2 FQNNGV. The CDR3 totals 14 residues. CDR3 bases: TGTGCCAGCAGCCCAGGACAGCACTCCTACGAGCAGTACTTC. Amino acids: CASSPGQHSYEQYF.

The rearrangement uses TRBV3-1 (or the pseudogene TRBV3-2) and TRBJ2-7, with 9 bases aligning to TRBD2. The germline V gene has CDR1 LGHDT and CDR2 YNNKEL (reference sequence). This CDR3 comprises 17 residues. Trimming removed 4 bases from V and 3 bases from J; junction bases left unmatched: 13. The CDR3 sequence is CASSRGAGGPEDYEQYF. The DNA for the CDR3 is TGTGCCAGCAGCCGAGGGGCGGGAGGGCCGGAGGACTACGAGCAGTACTTC.

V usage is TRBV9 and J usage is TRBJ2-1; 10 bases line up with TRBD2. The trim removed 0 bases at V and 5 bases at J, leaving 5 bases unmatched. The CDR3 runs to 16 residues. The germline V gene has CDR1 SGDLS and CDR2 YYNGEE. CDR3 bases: TGTGCCAGCAGCGTAGTTGGGACTAGCGCCCACAATGAGCAGTTCTTC. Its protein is CASSVVGTSAHNEQFF.

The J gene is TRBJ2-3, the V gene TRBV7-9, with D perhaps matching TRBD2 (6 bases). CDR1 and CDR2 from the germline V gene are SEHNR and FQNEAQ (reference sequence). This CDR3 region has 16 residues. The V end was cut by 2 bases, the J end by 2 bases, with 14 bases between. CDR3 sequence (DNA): TGTGCCAGCAGCTTACGCCCCCGGGGGATCACAGATACGCAGTATTTT. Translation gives CASSLRPRGITDTQYF.

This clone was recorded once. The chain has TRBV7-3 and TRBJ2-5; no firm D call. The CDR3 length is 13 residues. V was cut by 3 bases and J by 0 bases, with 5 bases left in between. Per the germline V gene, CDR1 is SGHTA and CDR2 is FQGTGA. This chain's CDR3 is CASSFGDQETQYF. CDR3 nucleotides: TGTGCCAGCAGCTTTGGAGACCAAGAGACCCAGTACTTC.

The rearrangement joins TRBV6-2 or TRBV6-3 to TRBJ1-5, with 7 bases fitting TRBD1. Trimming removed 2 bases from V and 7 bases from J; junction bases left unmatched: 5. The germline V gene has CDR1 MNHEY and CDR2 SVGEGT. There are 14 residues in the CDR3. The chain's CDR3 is CASSYLTGTQPQHF. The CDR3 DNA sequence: TGTGCCAGCAGTTACCTGACAGGGACCCAGCCCCAGCATTTT.

The CDR3 sequence: CASSMGAGNYGYTF. CDR3 coding DNA: TGTGCCAGCAGTATGGGGGCAGGGAACTATGGCTACACCTTC. The V and J genes are TRBV28 and TRBJ1-2; TRBD1 might be the D (6 bases). V was trimmed by 5 bases and J by 2 bases, leaving 12 bases between them. This CDR3 region has 14 residues. Germline CDR1 is MDHEN and CDR2 is SYDVKM.

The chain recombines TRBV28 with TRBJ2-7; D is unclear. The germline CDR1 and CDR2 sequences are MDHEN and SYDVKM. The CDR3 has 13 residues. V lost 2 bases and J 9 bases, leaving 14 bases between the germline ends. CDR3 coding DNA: TGTGCCAGCAGTTTAACCTCCAAGGCCGCGCAGTACTTC. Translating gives CASSLTSKAAQYF.

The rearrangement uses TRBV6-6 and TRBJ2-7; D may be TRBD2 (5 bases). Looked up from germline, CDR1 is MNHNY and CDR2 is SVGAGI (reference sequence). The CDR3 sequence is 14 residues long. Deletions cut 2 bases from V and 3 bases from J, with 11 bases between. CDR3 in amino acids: CASSYAGNDYEQYF. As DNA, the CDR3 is TGTGCCAGCAGTTACGCGGGCAATGACTACGAGCAGTACTTC.

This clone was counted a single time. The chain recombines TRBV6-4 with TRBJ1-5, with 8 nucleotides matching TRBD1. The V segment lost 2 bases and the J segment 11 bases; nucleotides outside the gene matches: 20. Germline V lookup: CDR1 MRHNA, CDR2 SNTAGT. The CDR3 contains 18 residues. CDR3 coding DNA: TGTGCCAGCAGTGACACCGTCCCGGGACAGGATCTCGGGAGGTCCCAGCATTTT. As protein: CASSDTVPGQDLGRSQHF.

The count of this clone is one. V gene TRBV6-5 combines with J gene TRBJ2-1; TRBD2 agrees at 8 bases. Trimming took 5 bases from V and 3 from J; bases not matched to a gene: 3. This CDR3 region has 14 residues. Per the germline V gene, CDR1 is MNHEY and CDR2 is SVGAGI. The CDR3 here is CASSPTSGYNEQFF. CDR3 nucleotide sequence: TGTGCCAGCAGTCCCACTAGCGGCTACAATGAGCAGTTCTTC.

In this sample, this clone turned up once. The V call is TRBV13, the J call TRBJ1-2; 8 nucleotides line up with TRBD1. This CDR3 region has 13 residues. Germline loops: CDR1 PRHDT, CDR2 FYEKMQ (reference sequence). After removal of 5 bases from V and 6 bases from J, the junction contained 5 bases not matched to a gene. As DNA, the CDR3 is TGTGCCAGCAGCCCGGACAGGGTAAATGGCTACACCTTC. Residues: CASSPDRVNGYTF.

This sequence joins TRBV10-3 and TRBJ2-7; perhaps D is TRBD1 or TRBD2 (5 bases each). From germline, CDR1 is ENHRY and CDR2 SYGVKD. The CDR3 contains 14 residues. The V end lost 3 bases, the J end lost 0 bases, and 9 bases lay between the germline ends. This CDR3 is CAISDAGSSYEQYF. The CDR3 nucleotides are TGTGCCATCAGTGATGCAGGGAGCTCCTACGAGCAGTACTTC.

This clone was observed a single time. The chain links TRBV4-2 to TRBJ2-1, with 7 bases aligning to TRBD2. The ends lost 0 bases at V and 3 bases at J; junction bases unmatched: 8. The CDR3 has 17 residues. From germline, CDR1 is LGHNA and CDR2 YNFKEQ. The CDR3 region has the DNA TGTGCCAGCAGCCAAGATAGGGCGGGAGCTTTCTACAATGAGCAGTTCTTC. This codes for CASSQDRAGAFYNEQFF.

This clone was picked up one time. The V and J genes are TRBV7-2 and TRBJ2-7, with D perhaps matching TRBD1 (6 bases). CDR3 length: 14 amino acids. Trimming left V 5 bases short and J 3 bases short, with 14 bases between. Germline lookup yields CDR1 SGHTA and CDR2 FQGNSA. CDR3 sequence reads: CASSLGQFFYEQYF. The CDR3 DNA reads TGTGCCAGCAGCCTGGGACAATTTTTCTACGAGCAGTACTTC.

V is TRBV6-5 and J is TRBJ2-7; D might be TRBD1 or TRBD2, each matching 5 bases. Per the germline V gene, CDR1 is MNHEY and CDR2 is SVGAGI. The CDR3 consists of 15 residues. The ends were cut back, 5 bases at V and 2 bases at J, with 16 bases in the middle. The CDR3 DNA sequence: TGTGCCAGCAGTATCAGACCAGGGAGTCCCTACGAGCAGTACTTC. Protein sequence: CASSIRPGSPYEQYF.

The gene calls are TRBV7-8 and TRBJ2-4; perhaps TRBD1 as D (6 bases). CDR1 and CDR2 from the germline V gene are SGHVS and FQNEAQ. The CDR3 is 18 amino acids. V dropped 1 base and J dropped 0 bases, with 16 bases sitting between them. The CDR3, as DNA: TGTGCCAGCAGCTTAGTCGCAGGGGCCCTCTTAGCCAAAAACATTCAGTACTTC. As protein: CASSLVAGALLAKNIQYF.